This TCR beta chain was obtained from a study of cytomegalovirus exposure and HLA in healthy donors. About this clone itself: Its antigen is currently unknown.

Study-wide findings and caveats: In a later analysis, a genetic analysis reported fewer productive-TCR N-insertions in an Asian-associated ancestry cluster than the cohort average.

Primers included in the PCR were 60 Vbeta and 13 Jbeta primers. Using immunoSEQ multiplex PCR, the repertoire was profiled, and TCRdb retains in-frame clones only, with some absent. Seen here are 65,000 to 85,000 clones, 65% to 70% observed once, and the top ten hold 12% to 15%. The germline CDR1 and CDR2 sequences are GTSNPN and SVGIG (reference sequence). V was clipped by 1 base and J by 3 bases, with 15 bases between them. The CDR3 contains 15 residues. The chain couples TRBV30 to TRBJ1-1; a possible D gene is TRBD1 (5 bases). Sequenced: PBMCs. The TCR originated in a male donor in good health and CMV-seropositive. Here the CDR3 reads CAWSALSRGHTEAFF. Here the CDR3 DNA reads TGTGCCTGGAGTGCCCTAAGTAGGGGCCACACTGAAGCTTTCTTT.